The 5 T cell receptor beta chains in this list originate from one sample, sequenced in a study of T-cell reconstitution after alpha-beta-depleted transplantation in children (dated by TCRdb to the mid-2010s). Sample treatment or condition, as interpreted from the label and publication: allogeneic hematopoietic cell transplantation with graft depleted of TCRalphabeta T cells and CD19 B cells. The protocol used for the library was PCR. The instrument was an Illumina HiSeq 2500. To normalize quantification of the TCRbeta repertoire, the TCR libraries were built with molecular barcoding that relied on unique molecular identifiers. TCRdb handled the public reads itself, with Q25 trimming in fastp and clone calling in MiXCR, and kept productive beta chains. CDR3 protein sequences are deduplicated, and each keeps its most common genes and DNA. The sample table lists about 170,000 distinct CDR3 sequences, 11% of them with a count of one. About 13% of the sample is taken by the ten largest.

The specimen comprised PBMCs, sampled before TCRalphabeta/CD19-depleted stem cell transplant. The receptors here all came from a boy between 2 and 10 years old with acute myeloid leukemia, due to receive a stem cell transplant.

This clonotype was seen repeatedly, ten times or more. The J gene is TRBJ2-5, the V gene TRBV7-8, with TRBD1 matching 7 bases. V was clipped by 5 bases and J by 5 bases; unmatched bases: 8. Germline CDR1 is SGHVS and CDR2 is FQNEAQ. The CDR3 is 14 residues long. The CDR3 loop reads CASSLDRAVETQYF. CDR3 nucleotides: TGTGCCAGCAGCCTAGACAGGGCGGTTGAGACCCAGTACTTC.

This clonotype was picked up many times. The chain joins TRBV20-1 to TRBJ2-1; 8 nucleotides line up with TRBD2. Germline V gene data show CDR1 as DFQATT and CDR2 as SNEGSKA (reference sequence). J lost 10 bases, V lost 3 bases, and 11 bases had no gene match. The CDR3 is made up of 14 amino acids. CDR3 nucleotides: TGCAGTGCTAGGATAGCGGGGTTTATGGACGAGCAGTTCTTC. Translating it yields CSARIAGFMDEQFF.

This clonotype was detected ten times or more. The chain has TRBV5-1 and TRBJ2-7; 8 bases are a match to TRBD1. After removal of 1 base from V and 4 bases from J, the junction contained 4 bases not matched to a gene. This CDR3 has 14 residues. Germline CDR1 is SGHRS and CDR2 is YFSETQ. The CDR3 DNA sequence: TGCGCCAGCAGCTTGACAGGGGGAGAGTACGAGCAGTACTTC. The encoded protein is CASSLTGGEYEQYF.

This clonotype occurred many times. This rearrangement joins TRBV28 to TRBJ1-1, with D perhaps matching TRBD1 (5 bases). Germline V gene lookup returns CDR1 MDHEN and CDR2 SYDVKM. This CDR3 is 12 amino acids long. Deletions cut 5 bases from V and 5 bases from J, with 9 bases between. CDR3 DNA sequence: TGTGCCAGCAGTGGGAGGGGTACTGAAGCTTTCTTT. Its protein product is CASSGRGTEAFF.

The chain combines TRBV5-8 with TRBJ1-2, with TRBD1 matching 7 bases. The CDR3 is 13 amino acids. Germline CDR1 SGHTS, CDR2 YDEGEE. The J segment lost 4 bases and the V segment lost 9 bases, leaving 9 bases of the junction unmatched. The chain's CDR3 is CANPPTGIYGYTF. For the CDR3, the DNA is TGTGCCAACCCCCCGACAGGGATCTATGGCTACACCTTC.